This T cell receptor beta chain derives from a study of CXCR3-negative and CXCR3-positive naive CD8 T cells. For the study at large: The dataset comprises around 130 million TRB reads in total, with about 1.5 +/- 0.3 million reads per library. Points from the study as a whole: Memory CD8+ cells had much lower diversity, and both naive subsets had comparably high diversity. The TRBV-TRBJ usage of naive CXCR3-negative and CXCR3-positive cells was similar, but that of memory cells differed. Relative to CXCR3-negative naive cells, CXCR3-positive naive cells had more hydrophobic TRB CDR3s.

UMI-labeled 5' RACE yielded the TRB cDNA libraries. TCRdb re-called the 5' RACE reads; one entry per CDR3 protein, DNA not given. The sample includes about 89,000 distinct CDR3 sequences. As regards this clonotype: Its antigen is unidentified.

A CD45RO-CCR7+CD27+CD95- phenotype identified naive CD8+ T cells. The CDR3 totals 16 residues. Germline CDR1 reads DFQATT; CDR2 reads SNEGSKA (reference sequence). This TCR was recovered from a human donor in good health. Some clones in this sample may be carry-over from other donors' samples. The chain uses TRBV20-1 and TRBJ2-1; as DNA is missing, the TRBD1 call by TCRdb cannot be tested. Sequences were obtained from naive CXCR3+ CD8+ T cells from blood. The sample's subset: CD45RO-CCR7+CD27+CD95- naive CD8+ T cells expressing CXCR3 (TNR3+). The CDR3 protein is CSPSMQGSPPYNEQFF.